Given below is one T cell receptor (beta chain) in context. The antigen is undetermined. Once obtained from cultured CD4+ T cells, the DNA was sequenced using the Oncomine TCR Beta short-read assay. Using its own MiXCR run on the PCR reads, TCRdb lists one record per CDR3 protein. The table has about 23,000 distinct CDR3 sequences, under 55% seen once. This specimen comes from a study of vaccination and CD4 T cells after COVID-19. Regarding the study as a whole: Convalescent patients had a median approximately 90% of reactive clones appearing only post-vaccination. In median terms, SARS-CoV-2-reactive clonotypes went from approximately 21 to 40, a nonsignificant rise.

The ends lost 2 bases at V and 0 bases at J; junction bases unmatched: 6. Per germline, CDR1 SEHNR and CDR2 FQNEAQ (reference sequence). This CDR3 contains 16 residues. Treatment: roughly 11-day PBMC culture with coronavirus spike peptide pools or control peptides (ViraFEST assay). The chain has TRBV7-9 and TRBJ1-1; 7 bases fit TRBD1. This TCR was recovered from a human donor who received a COVID-19 vaccine. Sequencing used CD4+ T cells from blood, cultured in vitro, obtained before SARS-CoV-2 vaccination. The CDR3 nucleotides read TGTGCCAGCAGCTTATTCAACAGGGGCATGAACACTGAAGCTTTCTTT. It translates to CASSLFNRGMNTEAFF.